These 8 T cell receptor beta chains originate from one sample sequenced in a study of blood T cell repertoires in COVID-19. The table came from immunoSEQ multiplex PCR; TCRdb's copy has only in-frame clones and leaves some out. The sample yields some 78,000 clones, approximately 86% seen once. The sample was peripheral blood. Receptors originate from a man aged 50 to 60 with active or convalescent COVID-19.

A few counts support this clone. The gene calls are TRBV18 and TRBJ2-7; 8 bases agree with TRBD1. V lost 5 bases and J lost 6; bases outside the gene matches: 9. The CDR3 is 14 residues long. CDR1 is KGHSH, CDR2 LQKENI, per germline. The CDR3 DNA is TGTGCCAGCTCAGGGGGACAGGCACTGGGCGAGCAGTACTTC. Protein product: CASSGGQALGEQYF.

The CDR3 coding sequence is TGTGCCAGCAGTGGGACAGGCGCCGACCAGCCCCAGCATTTT. Protein sequence: CASSGTGADQPQHF. The chain combines TRBV25-1 with TRBJ1-5; 7 nucleotides line up with TRBD1. This CDR3 has 14 residues. The V and J ends lost 4 bases and 7 bases, in that order; junction bases with no gene match: 7. The germline V gene has CDR1 MGHDK and CDR2 SYGVNS.

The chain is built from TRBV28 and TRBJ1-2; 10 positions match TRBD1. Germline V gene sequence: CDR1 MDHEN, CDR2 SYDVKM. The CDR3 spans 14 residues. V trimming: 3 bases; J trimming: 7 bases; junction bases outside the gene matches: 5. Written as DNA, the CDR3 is TGTGCCAGCAGTTTGCCGACAGGGGGCCTTGGCTACACCTTC. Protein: CASSLPTGGLGYTF.

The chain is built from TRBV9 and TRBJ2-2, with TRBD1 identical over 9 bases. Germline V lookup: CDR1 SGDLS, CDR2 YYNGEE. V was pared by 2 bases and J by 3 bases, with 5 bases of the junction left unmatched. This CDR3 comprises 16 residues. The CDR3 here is CASSVTGGADTGELFF. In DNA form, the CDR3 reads TGTGCCAGCAGCGTCACAGGGGGCGCAGACACCGGGGAGCTGTTTTTT.

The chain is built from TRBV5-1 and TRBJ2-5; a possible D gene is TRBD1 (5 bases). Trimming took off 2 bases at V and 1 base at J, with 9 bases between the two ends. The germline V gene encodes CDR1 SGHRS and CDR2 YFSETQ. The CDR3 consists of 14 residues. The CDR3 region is CASSFGGAQETQYF. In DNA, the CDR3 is TGCGCCAGCAGCTTTGGTGGGGCCCAAGAGACCCAGTACTTC.

CDR3 sequence: CATSRDNGANVLTF. The CDR3 DNA sequence: TGTGCCACCAGCAGAGATAATGGGGCCAACGTCCTGACTTTC. The rearrangement uses TRBV15 and TRBJ2-6, with unresolved D. The CDR3 consists of 14 residues. Germline V lookup: CDR1 LNHNV, CDR2 YYDKDF (reference sequence). V was pared by 0 bases and J by 3 bases, with 3 bases between. The entire variable domain, with the rest obtained from reference TRBV15 and TRBJ2-6, is as follows: DAMVIQNPRYQVTQFGKPVTLSCSQTLNHNVMYWYQQKSSQAPKLLFHYYDKDFNNEADTPDNFQSRRPNTSFCFLDIRSPGLGDTAMYLCATSRDNGANVLTFGAGSRLTVL.

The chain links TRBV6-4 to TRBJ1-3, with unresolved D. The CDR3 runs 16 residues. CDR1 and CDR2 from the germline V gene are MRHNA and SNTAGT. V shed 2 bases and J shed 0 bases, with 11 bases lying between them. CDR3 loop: CASSDQRQFSGNTIYF. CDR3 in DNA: TGTGCCAGCAGTGACCAGAGGCAGTTCTCTGGAAACACCATATATTTT.

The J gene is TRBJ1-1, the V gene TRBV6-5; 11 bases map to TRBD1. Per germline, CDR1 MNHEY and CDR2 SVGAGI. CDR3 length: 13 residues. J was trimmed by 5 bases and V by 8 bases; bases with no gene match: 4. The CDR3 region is CASWDRGGTEAFF. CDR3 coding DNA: TGTGCCAGCTGGGACAGGGGGGGGACTGAAGCTTTCTTT.